The 18 T cell receptor beta chains given below trace back to one sample, sequenced in a study of spatial heterogeneity in lung cancer (dated by TCRdb to about 2019). The library was produced with 5' RACE. Sequenced on a NextSeq 500. TCRdb ran its own pipeline on the public reads, namely fastp trimming at Q25 and MiXCR clone calling, and kept in-frame beta chains. A single entry per CDR3 protein holds the most common genes and DNA from its merged rows. In this sample the table shows around 45,000 distinct CDR3 sequences, roughly 20% of which occur a single time. In total, the top ten clones hold about 7.7% of the sample. Read against the paper, the sample's time point label means: blood at routine non-recurrence follow-up after resection. Sequencing was performed on PBMCs, taken at follow-up. The receptor source for this set is a female donor with early-stage non-small cell lung cancer.

There are many counts of this clonotype. The V call is TRBV15, the J call TRBJ2-1, with 9 bases fitting TRBD2. This CDR3 is built from 14 residues. J lost 2 bases, V lost 9 bases, and 5 bases had no gene match. Germline V CDR1 and CDR2: LNHNV, YYDKDF (reference sequence). The CDR3 DNA sequence: TGTGCCACGGTGAGCGGGAGGACCTACAATGAGCAGTTCTTC. Its translation is CATVSGRTYNEQFF. Complete variable domain (other parts from reference TRBV15 and TRBJ2-1): DAMVIQNPRYQVTQFGKPVTLSCSQTLNHNVMYWYQQKSSQAPKLLFHYYDKDFNNEADTPDNFQSRRPNTSFCFLDIRSPGLGDTAMYLCATVSGRTYNEQFFGPGTRLTVL.

The chain joins TRBV20-1 to TRBJ1-1; no firm D call. The CDR3 consists of 15 residues. CDR1 DFQATT and CDR2 SNEGSKA come from the germline V gene (reference sequence). The V end lost 3 bases, the J end lost 4 bases, and 18 bases lay between the germline ends. The CDR3 loop reads CSASFLTNPITEAFF. CDR3 DNA sequence: TGCAGTGCTAGTTTTCTCACCAATCCCATCACTGAAGCTTTCTTT.

The chain combines TRBV10-3 with TRBJ1-4; D remains ambiguous. CDR3 length: 15 residues. Germline V gives CDR1 ENHRY, CDR2 SYGVKD. V was clipped by 3 bases and J by 0 bases, with 8 bases between them. The CDR3 reads CAISDRGATNEKLFF. The CDR3 nucleotides are TGTGCCATCAGTGATCGCGGGGCAACTAATGAAAAACTGTTTTTT.

This clonotype was seen at least ten times. V gene TRBV27 combines with J gene TRBJ1-2; 9 positions match TRBD1. CDR3 length: 14 residues. Looked up from germline, CDR1 is MNHEY and CDR2 is SMNVEV (reference sequence). Trimming at V came to 8 bases and at J to 5 bases, leaving 9 bases not matched to a gene. The CDR3 spells CASWDRAAIYGYTF. The CDR3 DNA reads as TGTGCCAGCTGGGACAGGGCAGCAATATATGGCTACACCTTC.

The sample holds a few counts of this clonotype. J is TRBJ2-7 and V is TRBV29-1; either TRBD1 or TRBD2 may supply D (7 bases each). CDR1 and CDR2 (germline): SQVTM, ANQGSEA. Trimming left V 3 bases short and J 6 bases short, with 12 bases between. There are 12 residues in the CDR3. The CDR3: CSVEGGGSEQYF. Written as DNA, the CDR3 is TGCAGCGTTGAGGGAGGGGGCAGCGAGCAGTACTTC.

The V call is TRBV3-1, the J call TRBJ2-3; the D is unclear. Germline V gives CDR1 LGHDT, CDR2 YNNKEL (reference sequence). The CDR3 length is 14 residues. The V and J ends lost 0 bases and 1 base respectively, with 5 bases between them. CDR3 bases: TGTGCCAGCAGCCAAGATCACGGCACAGATACGCAGTATTTT. Its translation is CASSQDHGTDTQYF.

The rearrangement uses TRBV3-1 and TRBJ1-2, with 11 nucleotides matching TRBD1. Germline values: CDR1 LGHDT, CDR2 YNNKEL (reference sequence). Germline trimming cut 4 bases from V and 2 bases from J; bases unmatched to any gene: 15. The CDR3 covers 19 residues. This CDR3 is CASSLMDRGRRGQNYGYTF. DNA for the CDR3: TGTGCCAGCAGCCTAATGGACAGGGGGCGCAGGGGGCAGAACTATGGCTACACCTTC.

This clonotype was detected ten times or more. The J gene is TRBJ2-3, the V gene TRBV11-2, with TRBD2 identical over 11 bases. The length of the CDR3 is 17 residues. J lost 4 bases, V lost 5 bases, and 11 bases had no gene match. CDR1 is SGHAT, CDR2 FQNNGV, per germline. CDR3 bases: TGTGCCAGCAGCCAAACTATACTAGCGGGAGCGGCAGATACGCAGTATTTT. This encodes CASSQTILAGAADTQYF.

The rearrangement uses TRBV14 and TRBJ1-2; 7 bases agree with TRBD1. The CDR3 is 13 amino acids. V gave up 5 bases and J gave up 3 bases; unmatched junction bases: 3. Germline loops: CDR1 SGHDN, CDR2 FVKESK. The CDR3 DNA is TGTGCCAGCAGCGTACAGGGGTACTATGGCTACACCTTC. Encoded protein: CASSVQGYYGYTF.

This clonotype has more than one count but fewer than ten. The gene calls are TRBV27 and TRBJ2-3; tentative D call: TRBD2 (6 bases). V was trimmed by 8 bases and J by 0 bases, leaving 6 bases between them. This CDR3 region has 12 residues. CDR1 is MNHEY, CDR2 SMNVEV, per germline (reference sequence). The CDR3 sequence: CASGRSTDTQYF. For the CDR3, the DNA is TGTGCCAGCGGGAGGAGCACAGATACGCAGTATTTT.

The chain carries TRBV20-1 and TRBJ1-1; D is possibly TRBD1 (6 bases). The ends were cut back, 8 bases at V and 2 bases at J, with 15 bases in the middle. CDR1 and CDR2 (germline): DFQATT, SNEGSKA (reference sequence). This CDR3 has 13 amino acids. CDR3 residues: CSCPLQGNTEAFF. CDR3 nucleotides: TGCAGTTGCCCGCTACAGGGTAACACTGAAGCTTTCTTT.

This clonotype was picked up a small number of times. This chain uses TRBV7-6 with TRBJ2-3; the match to TRBD2 covers 9 bases. Trimming removed 1 base from V and 6 bases from J; junction bases left unmatched: 2. In germline, CDR1 is SGHVS, CDR2 FNYEAQ. CDR3 length equals 14 residues. Written as DNA, the CDR3 is TGTGCCAGCAGCTTAGGGCTAGCGGGGGATACGCAGTATTTT. It yields the protein CASSLGLAGDTQYF.

The rearrangement links TRBV18 to TRBJ1-1, with TRBD1 as a possible D gene (6 bases). CDR1 and CDR2 from the germline V gene are KGHSH and LQKENI. The V end was cut by 10 bases, the J end by 0 bases, with 12 bases between. This CDR3 is built from 13 residues. DNA for the CDR3: TGTGCCACCCGACAGGAATTGAACACTGAAGCTTTCTTT. It specifies CATRQELNTEAFF.

The chain uses TRBV29-1 and TRBJ1-1; D remains ambiguous. The CDR3 length is 11 residues. Germline V gene sequence: CDR1 SQVTM, CDR2 ANQGSEA. V was cut by 5 bases and J by 1 base, with 5 bases left in between. The CDR3 nucleotides read TGCAGCGTTCAGGCGAACACTGAAGCTTTCTTT. Its protein product is CSVQANTEAFF.

The table lists this clonotype with many counts. The chain combines TRBV11-2 with TRBJ2-3, with a weak D call TRBD2 (6 bases). V gave up 8 bases and J gave up 2 bases, with 17 bases separating them. The germline gives CDR1 SGHAT, CDR2 FQNNGV. The CDR3 contains 15 residues. The CDR3 protein is CASADGGTITDTQYF. The CDR3 DNA is TGTGCCAGCGCTGATGGGGGGACGATCACAGATACGCAGTATTTT.

This clonotype came up many times. The rearrangement joins TRBV19 to TRBJ1-4; D is possibly TRBD1 (6 bases). Germline CDR1 LNHDA, CDR2 SQIVND (reference sequence). Trimming took off 10 bases at V and 6 bases at J, with 18 bases between the two ends. This CDR3 region has 14 residues. The CDR3 DNA reads as TGTGCCATCTCTCCCGGGGGCAGGGATGAAAAACTGTTTTTT. Translation gives CAISPGGRDEKLFF.

This clonotype was counted ten times or more. This chain uses TRBV7-2 with TRBJ1-2; D unclear. V was cut by 1 base and J by 4 bases, with 7 bases left in between. This CDR3 has 13 amino acids. CDR1 and CDR2 (germline): SGHTA, FQGNSA. The CDR3 sequence is CASSLVVGYGYTF. In DNA form, the CDR3 reads TGTGCCAGCAGCTTAGTCGTTGGCTATGGCTACACCTTC.

The chain links TRBV7-9 to TRBJ2-3; perhaps TRBD2 as D (5 bases). Trimming shortened V by 8 bases and J by 6 bases, and 18 bases separated the two germline ends. The CDR3 extends over 14 amino acids. The germline V gene has CDR1 SEHNR and CDR2 FQNEAQ (reference sequence). CDR3 coding DNA: TGTGCCAGCGGCTGGAGCGCGGGCAGGGATACGCAGTATTTT. Translation: CASGWSAGRDTQYF. The full variable domain, with the rest looked up from reference TRBV7-9 and TRBJ2-3, is DTGVSQNPRHKITKRGQNVTFRCDPISEHNRLYWYRQTLGQGPEFLTYFQNEAQLEKSRLLSDRFSAERPKGSFSTLEIQRTEQGDSAMYLCASGWSAGRDTQYFGPGTRLTVL.